These 16 T cell receptor beta chains came from one sample sequenced in a study of control samples from healthy donors and cancer patients. Sequenced by immunoSEQ multiplex PCR; TCRdb stores in-frame clones only, minus some. Among under 300,000 clones listed, around 79% were seen once. Sequenced: PBMCs. These receptors originate from a woman in her fifties or sixties with lung cancer.

DNA of the CDR3: TGTGCCAGCAGGACACAGGGGGCGGGTACGCAGTATTTT. Protein sequence: CASRTQGAGTQYF. V usage is TRBV6-5 and J usage is TRBJ2-3, with 9 bases aligning to TRBD1. The germline V gene encodes CDR1 MNHEY and CDR2 SVGAGI. Trimming removed 6 bases from V and 8 bases from J; junction bases left unmatched: 6. The CDR3 sequence is 13 residues long.

On this clone itself: Other DNA sequences from this sample encode an identical CDR3 as well. This chain links TRBV5-1 with TRBJ2-7; D may be TRBD1 (5 bases). In germline, CDR1 is SGHRS, CDR2 YFSETQ. Trimming shortened V by 3 bases and J by 2 bases, and 9 bases separated the two germline ends. The CDR3 is 13 residues long. CDR3 amino acids: CASSSTGTYEQYF. The CDR3 DNA follows: TGCGCCAGCAGCTCCACAGGTACCTACGAGCAGTACTTC.

The J gene is TRBJ1-4, the V gene TRBV27, with 7 positions matching TRBD1. CDR1 is MNHEY, CDR2 SMNVEV, per germline (reference sequence). Losses at the gene ends were 3 bases for V and 0 bases for J; bases not matched to a gene: 4. The CDR3 contains 16 residues. The CDR3 protein is CASSFDRESTNEKLFF. Here the CDR3 DNA reads TGTGCCAGCAGTTTCGACAGGGAATCAACTAATGAAAAACTGTTTTTT.

In DNA, the CDR3 is TGTGCCAGCAGGGGGAGCTCCTACGAGCAGTACTTC. It encodes CASRGSSYEQYF. The chain recombines TRBV28 with TRBJ2-7, with D possibly TRBD2 on 5 matching bases. Germline values: CDR1 MDHEN, CDR2 SYDVKM. V was pared by 6 bases and J by 0 bases, with 6 bases between. This CDR3 contains 12 residues.

This sequence joins TRBV30 and TRBJ2-5; 9 bases match TRBD2. CDR1 and CDR2 from the germline V gene are GTSNPN and SVGIG (reference sequence). J gave up 2 bases and V 1 base, and 2 bases lay outside the gene matches. The CDR3 is 14 residues long. For the CDR3, the DNA is TGTGCCTGGAGTGAGGCGGGAGGGCAAGAGACCCAGTACTTC. It encodes CAWSEAGGQETQYF. Complete variable domain (other parts from reference TRBV30 and TRBJ2-5): SQTIHQWPATLVQPVGSPLSLECTVEGTSNPNLYWYRQAAGRGLQLLFYSVGIGQISSEVPQNLSASRPQDRQFILSSKKLLLSDSGFYLCAWSEAGGQETQYFGPGTRLLVL.

V is TRBV7-8 and J is TRBJ2-5; 10 bases match TRBD2. The CDR3 spans 16 residues. Germline V gives CDR1 SGHVS, CDR2 FQNEAQ. V dropped 1 base and J dropped 1; count of bases not matched to a gene: 3. The CDR3 sequence is CASSLVSSGGQETQYF. CDR3 coding DNA: TGTGCCAGCAGCTTAGTCTCTAGCGGGGGCCAAGAGACCCAGTACTTC. The full variable domain, rest sourced from reference TRBV7-8 and TRBJ2-5, is GAGVSQSPRYKVAKRGQDVALRCDPISGHVSLFWYQQALGQGPEFLTYFQNEAQLDKSGLPSDRFFAERPEGSVSTLKIQRTQQEDSAVYLCASSLVSSGGQETQYFGPGTRLLVL.

The chain recombines TRBV7-6 with TRBJ2-1, with D tentatively TRBD2 (6 bases). There are 12 residues in the CDR3. Germline values: CDR1 SGHVS, CDR2 FNYEAQ. V shed 5 bases and J shed 13 bases, with 15 bases lying between them. CDR3 residues: CASSPTGTAQFF. Written as DNA, the CDR3 is TGTGCCAGCAGCCCTACCGGGACTGCTCAGTTCTTC.

V is TRBV30 and J is TRBJ2-1; D is perhaps TRBD2 (6 bases). The CDR3 is 17 residues long. Trimming stripped 0 bases from V and 6 bases from J, with 21 bases between. Germline-derived CDR1 and CDR2 are GTSNPN and SVGIG (reference sequence). The CDR3 region is CAWSVRITGELPNEQFF. The CDR3 coding sequence is TGTGCCTGGAGTGTACGAATAACGGGAGAGCTCCCCAATGAGCAGTTCTTC.

The genes are TRBV2 and TRBJ2-7, with D possibly TRBD1 on 6 matching bases. V dropped 6 bases and J dropped 0 bases, with 15 bases sitting between them. CDR3 length: 15 residues. Looked up from germline, CDR1 is SNHLY and CDR2 is FYNNEI. The CDR3 protein is CASRTDSLSSYEQYF. In DNA, the CDR3 is TGTGCCAGCAGGACGGACAGTCTCAGCTCCTACGAGCAGTACTTC.

This chain links TRBV11-2 with TRBJ2-2, with D perhaps matching TRBD2 (6 bases). V shed 3 bases and J shed 7 bases, with 12 bases lying between them. The CDR3 contains 14 residues. Germline V gene data show CDR1 as SGHAT and CDR2 as FQNNGV. The CDR3 nucleotides read TGTGCCAGCAGCTTTGGCGGGGCTGGCGGGGAGCTGTTTTTT. Residues: CASSFGGAGGELFF.

V and J are TRBV2 and TRBJ1-1, with D perhaps TRBD1 (5 bases). The CDR3 spans 13 residues. CDR1 is SNHLY, CDR2 FYNNEI, per germline. V lost 7 bases, J lost 1 base, and 10 bases lay in between. This CDR3 is CASMGTANTEAFF. The CDR3 DNA reads as TGTGCCAGCATGGGGACTGCGAACACTGAAGCTTTCTTT.

This clone was detected a few times. The rearrangement joins TRBV28 to TRBJ2-1, with 7 nucleotides matching TRBD1. Germline assignment: CDR1 MDHEN and CDR2 SYDVKM. The V segment lost 2 bases and the J segment 3 bases; nucleotides outside the gene matches: 13. This CDR3 contains 18 residues. The CDR3 sequence is CASSLRQGIIPYYNEQFF. The CDR3 coding sequence is TGTGCCAGCAGTTTACGACAGGGAATCATCCCATACTACAATGAGCAGTTCTTC.

The chain has TRBV9 and TRBJ1-2, with TRBD1 identical over 8 bases. The germline gives CDR1 SGDLS, CDR2 YYNGEE. This CDR3 has 15 amino acids. V shed 0 bases and J 5 bases; nucleotides not matched to a gene: 6. This chain's CDR3 is CASSVGAGGKYGYTF. The CDR3, as DNA: TGTGCCAGCAGCGTAGGGGCAGGGGGCAAATATGGCTACACCTTC.

CDR3 bases: TGTGCCAGCTCACCCAAGACGGCTAACTCTGGAAACACCATATATTTT. Protein sequence: CASSPKTANSGNTIYF. The chain has TRBV18 and TRBJ1-3, with D uncertain. Per the germline V gene, CDR1 is KGHSH and CDR2 is LQKENI. The CDR3 runs 16 residues. Deletions cut 3 bases from V and 0 bases from J, with 12 bases between.

J is TRBJ2-1 and V is TRBV2; D is undetermined. Deletions cut 2 bases from V and 8 bases from J, with 13 bases between. This CDR3 region has 14 residues. Germline CDR1 is SNHLY and CDR2 is FYNNEI. CDR3 region: CASSEKGSYDEQFF. CDR3 bases: TGTGCCAGCAGTGAAAAGGGTAGTTACGATGAGCAGTTCTTC.

This clone was counted once. This chain joins TRBV25-1 and TRBJ2-2, with D possibly called TRBD1 or TRBD2 (5 bases each). Trimming removed 1 base from V and 1 base from J, with 10 bases in between. The V gene's germline CDR1 is MGHDK and CDR2 SYGVNS. This CDR3 has 16 amino acids. The CDR3 region has the DNA TGTGCCAGCAGTGAATTAGGGACGTTGAACACCGGGGAGCTGTTTTTT. Translation gives CASSELGTLNTGELFF.